These 29 T cell receptor beta chains were sequenced from one sample in a study of a mutant IDH1 vaccine in newly diagnosed glioma. Profiled with immunoSEQ multiplex PCR; TCRdb holds only in-frame clones, not every one. The sample carries about 43,000 clones, around 85% recorded once. Which antigens these TCRs recognize remains unknown. Regarding time point: week 23, last vaccination. Vaccination used 300 ug of mutant IDH1 20-mer peptide per dose, with topical imiquimod. Here the sequenced sample was PBMCs, taken from a glioma patient whose treatment included an IDH1 peptide vaccine. These receptors were collected from a woman between 18 and 29 years old with glioma. Some clones in this sample may be carry-over from other donors' samples.

On this clone: The sample carries other DNA sequences with the same CDR3. The chain links TRBV7-2 to TRBJ1-6; no clear D. The V gene's germline CDR1 is SGHTA and CDR2 FQGNSA. The V end was cut by 2 bases, the J end by 7 bases, with 3 bases between. The CDR3 sequence is 12 residues long. Written as DNA, the CDR3 is TGTGCCAGCAGCTTAAACAATTCACCCCTCCACTTT. It codes for CASSLNNSPLHF.

The V gene is TRBV20-1, the J gene TRBJ1-3; D is unresolved. With 3 bases removed from V and 2 bases from J, the gap between germline ends came to 2 bases. The CDR3 runs to 11 residues. CDR1 DFQATT and CDR2 SNEGSKA come from the germline V gene (reference sequence). CDR3 sequence (DNA): TGCAGTGCTAGGGCTGGAAACACCATATATTTT. Its protein is CSARAGNTIYF.

The rearrangement joins TRBV4-2 to TRBJ1-4; D gene ambiguous. Germline loops: CDR1 LGHNA, CDR2 YNFKEQ. The CDR3 runs to 16 residues. Deletions cut 1 base from V and 2 bases from J, with 11 bases between. The CDR3 spells CASSQVLRKTNEKLFF. The CDR3 bases are TGTGCCAGCAGCCAAGTTTTACGAAAGACTAATGAAAAACTGTTTTTT.

V gene TRBV5-1 combines with J gene TRBJ2-1; D ambiguous. Germline V lookup: CDR1 SGHRS, CDR2 YFSETQ. V was pared by 4 bases and J by 7 bases, with 9 bases between. The CDR3 extends over 12 amino acids. CDR3 protein: CASSQTTNEQFF. For the CDR3, the DNA is TGCGCCAGCAGCCAAACTACAAATGAGCAGTTCTTC. Looking up the rest from reference TRBV5-1 and TRBJ2-1 gives the full variable domain: KAGVTQTPRYLIKTRGQQVTLSCSPISGHRSVSWYQQTPGQGLQFLFEYFSETQRNKGNFPGRFSGRQFSNSRSEMNVSTLELGDSALYLCASSQTTNEQFFGPGTRLTVL.

This clone turned up a few times. The chain links TRBV5-4 to TRBJ2-2; no firm D call. This CDR3 comprises 13 residues. With 2 bases removed from V and 6 bases from J, the gap between germline ends came to 8 bases. In germline, CDR1 is SGHNT, CDR2 YYREEE (reference sequence). This CDR3 reads CASSFSGAGELFF. DNA for the CDR3: TGTGCCAGCAGCTTCTCCGGAGCCGGGGAGCTGTTTTTT.

The chain has TRBV4-2 and TRBJ2-5; D is possibly TRBD2 (6 bases). Germline CDR1 LGHNA, CDR2 YNFKEQ. The CDR3 has 18 residues. The ends were cut back, 0 bases at V and 0 bases at J, with 17 bases in the middle. The CDR3 reads CASSQDDGLRGNQETQYF. The CDR3 bases are TGTGCCAGCAGCCAAGATGACGGGTTGCGGGGCAACCAAGAGACCCAGTACTTC.

This clone has only one observation. V gene TRBV5-6 combines with J gene TRBJ2-1, with 11 nucleotides matching TRBD2. Looked up from germline, CDR1 is SGHDT and CDR2 is YYEEEE. The CDR3 spans 16 residues. J was trimmed by 2 bases and V by 2 bases; bases with no gene match: 3. DNA of the CDR3: TGTGCCAGCAGCTTTATAGCGGGAGGGACCTACAATGAGCAGTTCTTC. This gives the protein CASSFIAGGTYNEQFF.

The chain has TRBV19 and TRBJ1-1; D is possibly TRBD1 (6 bases). The germline V gene has CDR1 LNHDA and CDR2 SQIVND (reference sequence). The CDR3 has 18 amino acids. V was pared by 3 bases and J by 5 bases, with 25 bases between. CDR3 nucleotides: TGTGCCAGTAGTATCCCCCGGGGGGCGCGAGTAGTGGGGACTGAAGCTTTCTTT. This sequence encodes CASSIPRGARVVGTEAFF.

This clone was seen only a few times. The chain carries TRBV6-5 and TRBJ2-7; D is unresolved. The germline gives CDR1 MNHEY, CDR2 SVGAGI. Trimming left V 2 bases short and J 3 bases short, with 8 bases between. CDR3 length: 13 residues. CDR3 DNA sequence: TGTGCCAGCAGTTACGGGTACCGCTACGAGCAGTACTTC. Amino acid sequence: CASSYGYRYEQYF.

V gene TRBV4-1 combines with J gene TRBJ2-2, with D tentatively TRBD1 or TRBD2 (5 bases each). Trimming shortened V by 3 bases and J by 3 bases, and 8 bases separated the two germline ends. Germline loops: CDR1 MGHRA, CDR2 YSYEKL. The CDR3 is 14 residues long. The CDR3, as DNA: TGCGCCAGCAGCCAGGGACCGCACACCGGGGAGCTGTTTTTT. It translates to CASSQGPHTGELFF.

J is TRBJ2-1 and V is TRBV19; 9 bases are a match to TRBD2. CDR3 length equals 13 residues. V shed 6 bases, J shed 9 bases, and the junction held 6 bases outside the gene matches. CDR1 is LNHDA, CDR2 SQIVND, per germline (reference sequence). This chain's CDR3 is CASSMGLASEQFF. In DNA, the CDR3 is TGTGCCAGTAGCATGGGACTAGCAAGTGAGCAGTTCTTC.

The chain carries TRBV18 and TRBJ1-2, with 9 bases identical to TRBD1. The length of the CDR3 is 13 residues. Per the germline V gene, CDR1 is KGHSH and CDR2 is LQKENI. Losses at the gene ends were 6 bases for V and 5 bases for J; bases not matched to a gene: 4. Written as DNA, the CDR3 is TGTGCCAGCTCGTCACAGGGGGCTTATGGCTACACCTTC. Its protein is CASSSQGAYGYTF.

The V call is TRBV4-1, the J call TRBJ2-3; 7 bases fit TRBD2. V gave up 4 bases and J gave up 3 bases; unmatched junction bases: 7. The CDR3 runs 15 residues. Germline assignment: CDR1 MGHRA and CDR2 YSYEKL. The CDR3 DNA is TGCGCCAGCAGCCCTCTGGGGGGAGGGACAGATACGCAGTATTTT. It encodes CASSPLGGGTDTQYF.

In its sample, this clone was seen a few times. The rearrangement uses TRBV11-2 and TRBJ2-7; 7 bases agree with TRBD2. V shed 5 bases, J shed 4 bases, and the junction held 11 bases outside the gene matches. The germline V gene encodes CDR1 SGHAT and CDR2 FQNNGV. CDR3 length: 15 residues. The CDR3 is CASSLGGDLKYEQYF. The CDR3, as DNA: TGTGCCAGCAGCCTGGGGGGGGACCTCAAGTACGAGCAGTACTTC.

The V call is TRBV5-1, the J call TRBJ2-1; TRBD1 matches at 8 bases. V shed 3 bases and J 6 bases; nucleotides not matched to a gene: 14. The CDR3 is made up of 17 amino acids. Germline loops: CDR1 SGHRS, CDR2 YFSETQ. CDR3 sequence (DNA): TGCGCCAGCAGCTGGGCCCGGACAGGGCGGTCGGGCAATGAGCAGTTCTTC. This sequence encodes CASSWARTGRSGNEQFF.

The genes are TRBV29-1 and TRBJ2-7; either TRBD1 or TRBD2 may supply D (7 bases each). Trimming removed 7 bases at V and 4 bases at J, with 23 bases between. The CDR3 runs 15 residues. Germline values: CDR1 SQVTM, CDR2 ANQGSEA. CDR3 sequence: CSARGRGHPRYEQYF. The CDR3 nucleotides are TGCAGCGCCAGGGGGAGGGGCCACCCAAGGTACGAGCAGTACTTC.

This chain links TRBV6-1 with TRBJ1-2; TRBD1 matches 7 bases. With 6 bases clipped from V and 4 bases from J, the junction kept 5 bases outside the gene matches. Germline CDR1 is MNHNS and CDR2 is SASEGT. The CDR3 loop spans 13 amino acids. CDR3 amino acids: CASRETGTYGYTF. The CDR3 DNA sequence: TGTGCCAGCAGGGAGACAGGGACCTATGGCTACACCTTC.

This chain uses TRBV7-6 with TRBJ2-3, with TRBD2 matching 9 bases. There are 15 residues in the CDR3. V trimming: 4 bases; J trimming: 6 bases; junction bases outside the gene matches: 8. Germline CDR1 reads SGHVS; CDR2 reads FNYEAQ. CDR3 in amino acids: CASSSIAGAQDTQYF. CDR3 nucleotides: TGTGCCAGCAGCTCCATAGCGGGGGCCCAGGATACGCAGTATTTT.

This chain uses TRBV25-1 with TRBJ1-6, with 8 bases matching TRBD1. This CDR3 comprises 16 residues. Germline V gene lookup returns CDR1 MGHDK and CDR2 SYGVNS. Trimming cost V 6 bases and J 9 bases; bases outside gene matches: 13. CDR3 nucleotides: TGTGCCAGCAGGGGGCCCCCGACAGGGGTTGTTTCACCCCTCCACTTT. Its translation: CASRGPPTGVVSPLHF.

The chain couples TRBV7-6 to TRBJ1-2; 9 bases map to TRBD1. V lost 5 bases and J lost 7; bases outside the gene matches: 5. CDR3 length equals 13 residues. Germline CDR1 SGHVS, CDR2 FNYEAQ. CDR3 sequence reads: CASSMRQGGGYTF. DNA for the CDR3: TGTGCCAGCAGCATGAGACAGGGGGGTGGCTACACCTTC.

The chain carries TRBV6-1 and TRBJ1-1, with TRBD1 identical over 7 bases. J gave up 3 bases and V 5 bases, and 9 bases lay outside the gene matches. The V gene's germline CDR1 is MNHNS and CDR2 SASEGT. The CDR3 covers 15 residues. The CDR3 DNA follows: TGTGCCAGCAGTAGAGACAGGGCGGGGGACACTGAAGCTTTCTTT. Amino acid sequence: CASSRDRAGDTEAFF.

V usage is TRBV6-5 and J usage is TRBJ2-2; D call uncertain. V shed 0 bases and J shed 4 bases, with 6 bases lying between them. This CDR3 is 14 amino acids long. CDR1 MNHEY and CDR2 SVGAGI come from the germline V gene. Written as DNA, the CDR3 is TGTGCCAGCAGTTACTCTCCAATCACCGGGGAGCTGTTTTTT. It translates to CASSYSPITGELFF.

The chain carries TRBV27 and TRBJ2-7; D possibly matches TRBD1 or TRBD2 (5 bases each). Germline V CDR1 and CDR2: MNHEY, SMNVEV (reference sequence). Trimming left V 6 bases short and J 2 bases short, with 14 bases between. CDR3 length equals 14 residues. The CDR3 here is CASSLGSGPYEQYF. Written as DNA, the CDR3 is TGTGCCAGCAGCCTAGGGTCGGGGCCCTACGAGCAGTACTTC.

The rearrangement uses TRBV18 and TRBJ2-3; no clear D. The germline gives CDR1 KGHSH, CDR2 LQKENI. This CDR3 contains 12 residues. The ends were cut back, 6 bases at V and 0 bases at J, with 4 bases in the middle. CDR3 region: CASSTSTDTQYF. In DNA, the CDR3 is TGTGCCAGCTCGACCAGCACAGATACGCAGTATTTT. The whole variable domain, filled in from reference TRBV18 and TRBJ2-3, reads NAGVMQNPRHLVRRRGQEARLRCSPMKGHSHVYWYRQLPEEGLKFMVYLQKENIIDESGMPKERFSAEFPKEGPSILRIQQVVRGDSAAYFCASSTSTDTQYFGPGTRLTVL.

This sequence joins TRBV13 and TRBJ2-7; D perhaps matches TRBD2 (6 bases). This CDR3 spans 13 amino acids. V was shortened by 8 bases and J by 5 bases, with 16 bases between the two germline ends. The germline CDR1 and CDR2 sequences are PRHDT and FYEKMQ (reference sequence). Written as DNA, the CDR3 is TGTGCCAGCGGGGGGAGAGGGTACCACGAGCAGTACTTC. This encodes CASGGRGYHEQYF. The complete variable domain, with remaining parts taken from reference TRBV13 and TRBJ2-7, reads AAGVIQSPRHLIKEKRETATLKCYPIPRHDTVYWYQQGPGQDPQFLISFYEKMQSDKGSIPDRFSAQQFSDYHSELNMSSLELGDSALYFCASGGRGYHEQYFGPGTRLTVT.

The gene calls are TRBV30 and TRBJ2-5; 7 nucleotides match TRBD2. The J call could be wrong; TRBJ2-7 is a better fit for the DNA end. The CDR3 contains 14 residues. Germline CDR1 is GTSNPN and CDR2 is SVGIG (reference sequence). In DNA form, the CDR3 reads TGTGCCTGGAGTGTCGGCGGGAGTAAGGACGAGCAGTACTTC. It specifies CAWSVGGSKDEQYF.

The chain combines TRBV4-1 with TRBJ2-2; D is unclear. There are 14 residues in the CDR3. The V end was cut by 4 bases, the J end by 5 bases, with 11 bases between. Germline CDR1 and CDR2: MGHRA and YSYEKL. CDR3 loop: CASSPGPNTGELFF. CDR3 bases: TGCGCCAGCAGCCCGGGTCCAAATACCGGGGAGCTGTTTTTT.

The rearrangement joins TRBV28 to TRBJ1-1; 9 bases are a match to TRBD1. Germline loops: CDR1 MDHEN, CDR2 SYDVKM. The CDR3 covers 15 residues. The J segment lost 1 base and the V segment lost 2 bases, leaving 2 bases of the junction unmatched. The DNA of the CDR3 is TGTGCCAGCAGTTTACCGGGACAGGGGAACACTGAAGCTTTCTTT. It yields the protein CASSLPGQGNTEAFF.

This clone is a singleton in its sample. The gene calls are TRBV19 and TRBJ1-5, with D possibly TRBD1 on 5 matching bases. V dropped 6 bases and J dropped 4 bases, with 16 bases sitting between them. Germline V gives CDR1 LNHDA, CDR2 SQIVND (reference sequence). This CDR3 is 15 amino acids long. The CDR3 region has the DNA TGTGCCAGTAGGCCTCGGGACTTTCAAAATCAGCCCCAGCATTTT. The encoded protein is CASRPRDFQNQPQHF.